This TCR beta chain was recovered during a study of graft-versus-host responses after intestinal transplantation. Background on the study: Multivisceral, liver-intestinal, or isolated intestinal transplants were performed in recipients. All recipients got anti-thymocyte globulin induction, then tacrolimus and steroids for approximately 3 years.

TCRdb's table, derived via immunoSEQ multiplex PCR, lists solely in-frame clones and lacks some. Here the sample spans roughly 85,000 clones, less than 95% being singletons. A note on this clone: The antigen remains undetermined.

Per the germline V gene, CDR1 is MGHRA and CDR2 is YSYEKL. Trimming took 1 base from V and 0 from J, leaving 9 bases between them. This CDR3 region has 15 residues. Study outcomes and limitations: Graft-donor T cell macrochimerism coincided with high graft-versus-host to host-versus-graft clonal ratios in allografts.

Sequencing was performed on unstimulated CD8+ T cells sorted from spleen or lymph node cells, taken before transplant. The chain carries TRBV4-1 and TRBJ1-2, with unresolved D. The source of this sequence is a human donor who was the organ donor for an intestinal transplant. CDR3 in DNA: TGCGCCAGCAGCCAAGCTCCCCCCTCTAACTATGGCTACACCTTC. Translating gives CASSQAPPSNYGYTF.